The clone carrying this T cell receptor (beta chain) was recorded many times. Its specificity is not known. The sample originates from a study of human T cells and chemical hapten exposure. Study-level information: Sensitization employed 2% DPC on about 2 cm by about 2 cm of upper inner arm skin. Diphenylcyclopropenone was administered weekly to the scalp of patients throughout the roughly 22-week study. Study-wide points: Expanded TCRs made up significantly more big CDR3 similarity clusters than controls did.

Using its own MiXCR run on the RACE reads, TCRdb lists one record per CDR3 protein. The data show roughly 120,000 distinct CDR3 sequences, with over 10% seen just once and 1.4% held by the top ten. This sample's time point: patch test 1, 2 weeks after DPC sensitization. The treatment was: therapeutic diphenylcyclopropenone sensitization with weekly scalp DPC. This receptor was taken from a woman in her forties or fifties with alopecia areata. Some clones in this sample may be carry-over from other donors' samples. Sequences were derived from whole blood, sampled in connection with sensitization to the hapten diphenylcyclopropenone (DPC).

The CDR3 here is CASRSSSSGNTIYF. The CDR3 DNA reads as TGTGCCAGCAGATCTTCGTCTTCTGGAAACACCATATATTTT. The chain couples TRBV6-5 to TRBJ1-3; no reliable D call. This CDR3 spans 14 amino acids. V lost 6 bases and J 1 base, leaving 10 bases between the germline ends. In germline, CDR1 is MNHEY, CDR2 SVGAGI.